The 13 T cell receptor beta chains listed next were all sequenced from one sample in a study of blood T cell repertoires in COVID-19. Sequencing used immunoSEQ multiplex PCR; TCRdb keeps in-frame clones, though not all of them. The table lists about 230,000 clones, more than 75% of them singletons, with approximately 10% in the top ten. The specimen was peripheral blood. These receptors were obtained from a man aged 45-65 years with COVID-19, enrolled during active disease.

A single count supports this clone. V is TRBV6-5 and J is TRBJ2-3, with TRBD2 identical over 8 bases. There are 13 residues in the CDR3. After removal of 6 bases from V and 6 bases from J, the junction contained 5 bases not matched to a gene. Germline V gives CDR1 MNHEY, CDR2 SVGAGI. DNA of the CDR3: TGTGCCAGCAGACGGACTAGCCAGGATACGCAGTATTTT. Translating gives CASRRTSQDTQYF.

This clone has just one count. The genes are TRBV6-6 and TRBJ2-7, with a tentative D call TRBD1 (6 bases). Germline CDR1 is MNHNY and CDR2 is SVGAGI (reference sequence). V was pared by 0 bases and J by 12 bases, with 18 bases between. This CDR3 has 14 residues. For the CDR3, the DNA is TGTGCCAGCAGTTACTCCGAGGACAGCCCTCAGCCGTACTTC. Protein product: CASSYSEDSPQPYF.

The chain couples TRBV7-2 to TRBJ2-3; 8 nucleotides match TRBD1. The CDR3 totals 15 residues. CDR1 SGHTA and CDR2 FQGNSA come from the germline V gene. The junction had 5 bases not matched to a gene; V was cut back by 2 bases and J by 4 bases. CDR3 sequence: CASSLLGQGADTQYF. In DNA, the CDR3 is TGTGCCAGCAGCTTACTTGGACAGGGAGCAGATACGCAGTATTTT.

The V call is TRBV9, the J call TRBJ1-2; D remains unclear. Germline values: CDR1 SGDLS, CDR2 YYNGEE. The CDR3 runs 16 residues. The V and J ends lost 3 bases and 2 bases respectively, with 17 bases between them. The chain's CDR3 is CASSGFESGHNYGYTF. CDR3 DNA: TGTGCCAGCAGCGGGTTTGAGTCCGGTCACAACTATGGCTACACCTTC.

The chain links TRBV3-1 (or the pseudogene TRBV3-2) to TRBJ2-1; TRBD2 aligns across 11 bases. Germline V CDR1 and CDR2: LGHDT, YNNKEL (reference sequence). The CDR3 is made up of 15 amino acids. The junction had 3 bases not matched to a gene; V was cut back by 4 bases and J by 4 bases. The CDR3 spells CASSLGLAEYNEQFF. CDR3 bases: TGTGCCAGCAGCCTGGGACTAGCGGAGTACAATGAGCAGTTCTTC.

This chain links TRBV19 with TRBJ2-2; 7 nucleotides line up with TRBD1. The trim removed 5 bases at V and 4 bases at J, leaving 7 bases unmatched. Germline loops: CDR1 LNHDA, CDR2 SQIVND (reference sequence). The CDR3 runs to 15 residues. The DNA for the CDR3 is TGTGCCAGTAGTCAACAGGGGATAGGCACCGGGGAGCTGTTTTTT. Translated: CASSQQGIGTGELFF. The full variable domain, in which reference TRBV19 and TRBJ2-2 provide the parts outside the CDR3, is DGGITQSPKYLFRKEGQNVTLSCEQNLNHDAMYWYRQDPGQGLRLIYYSQIVNDFQKGDIAEGYSVSREKKESFPLTVTSAQKNPTAFYLCASSQQGIGTGELFFGEGSRLTVL.

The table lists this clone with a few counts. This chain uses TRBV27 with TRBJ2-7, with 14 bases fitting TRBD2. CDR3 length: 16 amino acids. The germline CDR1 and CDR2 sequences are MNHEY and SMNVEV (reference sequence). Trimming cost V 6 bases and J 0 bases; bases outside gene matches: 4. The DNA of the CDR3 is TGTGCCAGCAGGAGGGGACTAGCGGGAGACTCCTACGAGCAGTACTTC. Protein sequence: CASRRGLAGDSYEQYF.

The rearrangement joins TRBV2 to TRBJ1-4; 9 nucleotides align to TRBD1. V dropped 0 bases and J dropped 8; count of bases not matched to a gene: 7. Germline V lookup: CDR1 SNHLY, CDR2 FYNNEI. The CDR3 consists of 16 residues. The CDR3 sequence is CASSEASGTGREKLFF. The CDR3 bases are TGTGCCAGCAGTGAAGCCTCCGGGACAGGGCGAGAAAAACTGTTTTTT.

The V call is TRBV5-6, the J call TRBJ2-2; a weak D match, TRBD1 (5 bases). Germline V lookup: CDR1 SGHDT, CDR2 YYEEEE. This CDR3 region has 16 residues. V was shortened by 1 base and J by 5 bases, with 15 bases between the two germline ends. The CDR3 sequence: CASSLIGQGSTGELFF. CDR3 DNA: TGTGCCAGCAGCTTGATTGGCCAGGGTAGTACCGGGGAGCTGTTTTTT.

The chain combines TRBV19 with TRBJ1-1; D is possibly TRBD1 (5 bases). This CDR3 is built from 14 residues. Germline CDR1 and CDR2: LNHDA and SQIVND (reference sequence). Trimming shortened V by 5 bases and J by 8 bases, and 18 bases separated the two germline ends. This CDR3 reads CASSPRGGGREAFF. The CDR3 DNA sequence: TGTGCCAGTAGTCCCCGCGGGGGAGGGCGCGAAGCTTTCTTT.

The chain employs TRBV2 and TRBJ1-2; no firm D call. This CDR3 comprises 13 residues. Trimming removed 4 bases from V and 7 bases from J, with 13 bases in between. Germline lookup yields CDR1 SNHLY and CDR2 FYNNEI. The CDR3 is CASSVWGEGGYTF. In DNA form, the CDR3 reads TGTGCCAGCAGTGTTTGGGGTGAGGGTGGCTACACCTTC.

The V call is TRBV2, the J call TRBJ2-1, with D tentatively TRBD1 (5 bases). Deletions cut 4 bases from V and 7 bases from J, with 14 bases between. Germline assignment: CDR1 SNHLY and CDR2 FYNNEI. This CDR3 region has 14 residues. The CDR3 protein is CASSVVGVENEQFF. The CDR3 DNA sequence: TGTGCCAGCAGTGTTGTAGGGGTTGAGAATGAGCAGTTCTTC.

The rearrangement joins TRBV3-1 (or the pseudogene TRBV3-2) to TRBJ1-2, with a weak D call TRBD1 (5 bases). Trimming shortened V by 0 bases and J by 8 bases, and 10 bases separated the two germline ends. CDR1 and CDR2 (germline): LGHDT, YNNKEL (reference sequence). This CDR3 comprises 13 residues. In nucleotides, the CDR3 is TGTGCCAGCAGCCAAGATGGGAGGGGCGGCTACACCTTC. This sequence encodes CASSQDGRGGYTF.